This T cell receptor (beta chain) appears in the sequencing data of a study of cytomegalovirus exposure and HLA in healthy donors (dated by TCRdb to about 2017). Context from the whole study: An earlier analysis of approximately 600 of the donors reported roughly 270 Gb of sequence data and more than 90 million unique TCR beta sequences from some 180 million T cells. About 300 gigabases of sequencing data and 70 million to 100 million unique TCR sequences were included in an early release covering about 600 HLA-typed donors. The genetic ancestry cluster associated with self-reported Caucasian donors included roughly four fifths of the approximately 430 genotyped donors. The study aimed to test whether signatures of past pathogen exposure could be identified by cataloging public T cell receptors. The T cell repertoires of under 700 subjects were profiled by immunosequencing and related to cytomegalovirus serostatus. Along with the roughly 710-subject first cohort, a separate validation cohort of over a hundred different subjects was used. To predict cytomegalovirus infection status, the study combined high-throughput TCR immunosequencing, statistical association of individual TCRs with disease status, and machine learning. In a later analysis, previously published TCR beta repertoires from hundreds of donors were re-analyzed and high-resolution HLA genotyping was added so that TCR occurrence patterns could be studied. In the later analysis, no new phenotypic data were used to find candidate immune exposures; instead, reliance was placed on TCR beta sequences and their occurrence across donors. In an earlier analysis of several hundred of the donors, high-throughput TCR beta sequencing was used to judge whether each TCR beta V gene segment behaved as functional or pseudogenic. Donor age, sex, ethnicity and CMV serostatus were compiled alongside the repertoire data. In a later genetic analysis, genome-wide SNP genotypes for about 55% of the roughly 700 donors were used, and that subset was treated as a discovery cohort. Every discovery cohort repertoire had been produced on one sequencing platform. Both class I and class II loci were covered by HLA typing, at four-digit resolution. The number of typed donors differed by locus: roughly 629-630 for A, B, C, DRB1 and DQB1; some 500 for DQA1; over 600 for DPA1; and about 450 for DPB1. About 5 DR-DQ haplotypes were handled as single units for association and clustering, since linkage in the cohort was strong. Among about 410 genotyped donors of the cohort, an average of roughly 230,000 unique TCR beta nucleotide sequences was sequenced per donor, of which about 19% were non-productive. Study-wide findings and limitations: The 87-base-pair reads could not distinguish some IMGT-functional V segments, including TRBV6-2 and TRBV6-3, so those segments were excluded. A later analysis found that TCR association rates varied across HLA loci, with DRB1 alleles showing the most associated TCRs and HLA-C alleles the fewest. A further reported finding was that TCR beta sequences accurately predicted the HLA-A and HLA-B alleles for most subjects in the first cohort. It was suggested by the authors that the approach could potentially be generalized to other disease states and immunological phenotypes. A later analysis reported that several top co-occurrence clusters appeared linked to parvovirus B19, influenza, CMV and Epstein-Barr virus. A later analysis found that HLA-associated TCR beta chains were more clonally expanded and had lower generation probabilities than equally common non-associated chains. The earlier analysis of some 540 of the donors excluded 15 to 20 rarely observed V segments, including chromosome 9 orphons, because counts were too low. In a later analysis, some 18,000 TCR beta sequences were associated with specific HLA alleles at a false discovery rate of 0.05. Only TCR beta chains were sequenced in this cohort, and the absence of alpha or paired-chain data limited detectable features. A cluster of highly shared sequence variants was judged likely to represent a technical artifact of the sequencing pipeline. Across donors, most TCR sequences were observed very rarely, whereas some public TCRs were present in many individuals. Sequencing depth was assumed to be roughly uniform across donors in the presence/absence analyses, though that assumption may not hold. In the study, around 150 TCR beta chains were listed as associated with cytomegalovirus. An earlier analysis of around 600 of the donors showed that most TCR beta V segments appeared in productive rearrangements either about 87% or about 30% of the time, which broadly matched IMGT annotations. Strong co-occurrence of HLA alleles, especially DR and DQ, made assigning TCR associations to individual alleles difficult. According to a later genetic analysis, donors in an Asian-associated ancestry cluster had fewer N-insertions in productive TCRs than the approximately 610-donor mean. The classifier was reported to diagnose cytomegalovirus status with high specificity and sensitivity in both the original and validation cohorts. In vitro tests confirmed that a few of the cytomegalovirus-associated TCR beta chains recognize cytomegalovirus antigens. Linkage disequilibrium might explain the correlated functional status among segregating V segments, but an unknown experimental factor could not be ruled out. Because HLA typing was unavailable for some donors at each locus, only the typed subset was used in association tests. Immune exposure information for the cohort was limited to CMV serostatus. A later analysis found that most CMV-associated TCR beta chains appeared HLA-restricted, with HLA associations seemingly driven largely by CMV exposure. V-gene and J-gene trimming of TCR beta chains was associated with a missense DCLRE1C variant in a later genetic analysis, and the association was replicated in an independent cohort.

The cohort was made up of 650 to 700 healthy bone marrow donors. At the time of sampling, every cohort member was nominally healthy, though immune exposures that went unrecorded were likely present. The donor tested CMV seropositive and was one of the 289 seropositive cohort members. A peripheral blood sample was provided by each donor, and peripheral blood mononuclear cells were used for TCR beta sequencing. Genomic DNA was extracted from the blood cell samples with the Qiagen DNeasy Blood Extraction Kit. The junction shows trimming of 0 bases on V and 7 bases on J, plus 10 bases between the germline ends. From the germline V gene (reference sequence), CDR1 is MNHNY and CDR2 is SVGAGI. CDR3 length: 14 amino acids, cysteine to phenylalanine. CDR3 DNA is the only sequence kept; it has 42 bases, read in frame from the first base. Library preparation used the immunoSEQ multiplex PCR assay. The multiplex PCR relied on a mix of 60 forward primers for TCR Vbeta segments and 13 reverse primers for TCR Jbeta segments. The CDR3 region of rearranged TCR beta genes was amplified from genomic DNA with a multiplex PCR assay. The amplified TCR beta libraries were sequenced on the Illumina HiSeq System as 87-base-pair reads. The paper's data handling went like this. In a later analysis, 80 million or so unique TCR beta chains were counted across the roughly 610 repertoires, and roughly 11 million of these chains were shared by at least two donors. To remove PCR and sequencing errors, raw reads were error-corrected and collapsed into unique sequences using a nearest-neighbor algorithm that merged closely related sequences. CDR3 sequences were aligned to IMGT reference sequences to assign V, D and J gene segments. Each retained sequence needed at least a six-nucleotide match to both a V gene segment and a J gene segment. A rearrangement was called productive if the CDR3 had no stop codons and remained in frame with V and J, and every other rearrangement was called non-productive. Following IMGT convention, CDR3 was defined as the stretch from the second conserved V-encoded cysteine to the conserved J-encoded phenylalanine. Sequences without an unambiguous match to a single V gene segment were excluded from the earlier analysis of about 600 of the donors. In an earlier analysis of a few hundred of the donors, V segments were called functional above 56.7% productive rearrangements and were called segregating when the between-donor standard deviation exceeded 5%. A statistical classification framework was built to diagnose cytomegalovirus status from the catalog of TCR beta chain sequences. In a later analysis, V and J genes were assigned by comparing TCR nucleotide sequences against IMGT/GENE-DB human TR gene sequences. Using the TCRdist pipeline, a later analysis assigned CDR3 sequences along with most-parsimonious VDJ recombination scenarios. In a later analysis, every TCR beta chain was defined by the combination of its CDR3 amino acid sequence and its V-gene family, and reads without a unique V-gene family were dropped. As a way to deal with suspected cross-contamination and a sequencing artifact, a later analysis dropped nearly 600 nucleotide sequences that were highly shared and had low generation probability. In a later analysis, a clonal expansion index was calculated for each public chain from normalized within-repertoire ranks of inferred template counts. In a later analysis, generation probabilities were computed with a VDJ recombination model fitted to out-of-frame rearrangements, and the resulting probabilities were checked against IGoR. In a later analysis, TCR-TCR, TCR-HLA and TCR-CMV co-occurrence was scored with hypergeometric tests, and a repertoire-size bias correction was applied to TCR pairs. A later analysis estimated false discovery rates by permuting HLA or CMV assignments 20 times. In a later analysis, co-occurring TCRs were grouped with DBSCAN, and TCRdist sequence similarity was added when clustering was performed within HLA-allele-positive subsets. Repertoires with fewer than 30,000 or more than 120,000 public chains, plus five repertoires with anomalous nucleotide sharing, were excluded from co-occurrence clustering. TCRdb provides this immuneACCESS table in a form limited to in-frame rearrangements. Some clones are lacking; in checked studies, under half of them reflect an unresolved V gene, and why the rest are absent is not known. Clone size and V and J calls were adopted from that table, with D and trimming inferred from the DNA. The table for this sample lists 53,000 or so clones; about four fifths of them were counted only once. 6.8% of the sample rests with the top ten.

A note on this clone: Its antigen is currently not known. No base quality information exists; no much larger clone differs at one position.

This TCR was recovered from a man younger than 40 in good health and CMV-seropositive. The receptor chain draws on TRBV6-6 and TRBJ2-1, and the D gene may be TRBD1, 5 bases matching. Sequencing was performed on PBMCs. The sequence in DNA is TGTGCCAGCAGTTACTCGGGGCTTCCGAATGAGCAGTTCTTC. Protein translation: CASSYSGLPNEQFF.